Shown below are 16 T cell receptor beta chains from a single sample sequenced in a study of T cells in Graves' hyperthyroidism and ophthalmopathy. The source material, RNA transcripts, was used to amplify TCR beta CDR3 regions. When the TCR CDR3 underwent first-round RT-PCR, the HTBI primer set was used. MiXCR, applied by TCRdb to the multiplex PCR reads, yields one record per CDR3 protein. The table has 800,000 or so distinct CDR3 sequences, 38% seen once. Material for sequencing was blood. These receptors came from a man between 18 and 35 years old with Graves' hyperthyroidism.

The genes are TRBV9 and TRBJ1-2; no definite D call. The CDR3 extends over 14 amino acids. In germline, CDR1 is SGDLS, CDR2 YYNGEE. Trimming stripped 2 bases from V and 1 base from J, with 9 bases between. The CDR3 DNA follows: TGTGCCAGCAGCGTTGATATACATAACTATGGCTACACCTTC. It codes for CASSVDIHNYGYTF.

This chain connects TRBV5-4 to TRBJ2-7; TRBD2 matches 8 bases. Germline V CDR1 and CDR2: SGHNT, YYREEE (reference sequence). V gave up 6 bases and J gave up 0 bases; unmatched junction bases: 5. The length of the CDR3 is 14 residues. DNA for the CDR3: TGTGCCAGCACCCTAAGCGGGAGCTCCTACGAGCAGTACTTC. Translation: CASTLSGSSYEQYF.

This clonotype was found many times. The chain is built from TRBV7-2 and TRBJ2-7; D is ambiguous. The CDR3 length is 14 residues. CDR1 and CDR2 from the germline V gene are SGHTA and FQGNSA. With 6 bases removed from V and 2 bases from J, the gap between germline ends came to 14 bases. CDR3 coding DNA: TGTGCCAGCAGGTACCTCAGCCATACCTACGAGCAGTACTTC. Translating it yields CASRYLSHTYEQYF.

Regarding this clonotype: One end of the junction fails to match germline, which may point to a read error. The chain employs TRBV5-1 and TRBJ1-1; TRBD1 is a possible D gene (5 bases). The length of the CDR3 is 17 residues. Per the germline V gene, CDR1 is SGHRS and CDR2 is YFSETQ. CDR3: CASSHPRTGTVNIEAFF. In DNA, the CDR3 is TGCGCCAGCAGCCATCCACGAACCGGGACTGTGAACATTGAAGCTTTCTTT.

V is TRBV15 and J is TRBJ1-6, with 8 bases matching TRBD1. Looked up from germline, CDR1 is LNHNV and CDR2 is YYDKDF (reference sequence). Losses at the gene ends were 3 bases for V and 14 bases for J; bases not matched to a gene: 9. The CDR3 extends over 14 amino acids. The CDR3 DNA reads as TGTGCCACCAGCAGCCCGGGACAGGAAGAGACCCTCCACTTT. Its protein is CATSSPGQEETLHF.

This clonotype was counted only a few times. J is TRBJ2-5 and V is TRBV6-1; D ambiguous. The CDR3 is 14 residues long. Trimming shortened V by 4 bases and J by 5 bases, and 14 bases separated the two germline ends. Germline lookup yields CDR1 MNHNS and CDR2 SASEGT. DNA for the CDR3: TGTGCCAGCAGTGTCCGGGCCCAACGCGAGACCCAGTACTTC. This translates into CASSVRAQRETQYF.

V usage is TRBV5-1 and J usage is TRBJ1-1, with D possibly TRBD1 on 5 matching bases. Germline CDR1 is SGHRS and CDR2 is YFSETQ. This CDR3 region has 14 residues. Trimming left V 0 bases short and J 4 bases short, with 10 bases between. CDR3 nucleotides: TGCGCCAGCAGCTTGGGGGGGGGTTTCACTGAAGCTTTCTTT. It encodes CASSLGGGFTEAFF.

This clonotype was counted at least ten times. The genes are TRBV29-1 and TRBJ1-2; D is ambiguous. CDR3 length equals 13 residues. From germline, CDR1 is SQVTM and CDR2 ANQGSEA. Trimming removed 3 bases at V and 4 bases at J, with 12 bases between. The DNA of the CDR3 is TGCAGCGTTGAGTTCCCATCCACCTATGGCTACACCTTC. Its translation is CSVEFPSTYGYTF.

This rearrangement joins TRBV7-9 to TRBJ1-1; tentatively, D is TRBD1 (5 bases). The CDR3 runs 14 residues. The V end was cut by 4 bases, the J end by 2 bases, with 11 bases between. CDR1 is SEHNR and CDR2 is FQNEAQ in the germline V gene (reference sequence). CDR3 in DNA: TGTGCCAGCAGCTGGGAGGGGACCAACACTGAAGCTTTCTTT. Its translation: CASSWEGTNTEAFF.

This clonotype was found once. This chain joins TRBV7-9 and TRBJ1-2; possibly TRBD1 for D (6 bases). V shed 5 bases and J shed 3 bases, with 16 bases lying between them. Germline V lookup: CDR1 SEHNR, CDR2 FQNEAQ (reference sequence). This CDR3 region has 15 residues. CDR3 in DNA: TGTGCCAGCAGCCTAACCGATCCAGGGGACTATGGCTACACCTTC. Encoded protein: CASSLTDPGDYGYTF.

This clonotype was observed at least ten times. The rearrangement links TRBV7-9 to TRBJ1-1, with TRBD1 matching 7 bases. Trimming cost V 3 bases and J 4 bases; bases outside gene matches: 5. The CDR3 extends over 14 amino acids. Germline CDR1 SEHNR, CDR2 FQNEAQ (reference sequence). The CDR3 DNA reads TGTGCCAGCAGCTTGTCACAGGGGAGCACTGAAGCTTTCTTT. Its protein product is CASSLSQGSTEAFF.

This clonotype appeared many times. The chain joins TRBV20-1 to TRBJ1-4; TRBD1 matches 7 bases. Germline assignment: CDR1 DFQATT and CDR2 SNEGSKA (reference sequence). After removal of 6 bases from V and 3 bases from J, the junction contained 7 bases not matched to a gene. The CDR3 extends over 14 amino acids. The CDR3 here is CSAPDRAANEKLFF. DNA for the CDR3: TGCAGTGCCCCAGACAGGGCTGCTAATGAAAAACTGTTTTTT.

This clonotype has more than one count but fewer than ten. This chain links TRBV7-2 with TRBJ2-7, with D possibly matching TRBD1 (7 bases). Trimming took 3 bases from V and 3 from J, leaving 12 bases between them. Germline loops: CDR1 SGHTA, CDR2 FQGNSA. The CDR3 is 14 amino acids. The CDR3 region has the DNA TGTGCCAGCAGCTTGGAGGGGGCATTCTACGAGCAGTACTTC. It specifies CASSLEGAFYEQYF.

This clonotype was seen at least ten times. The chain joins TRBV11-2 to TRBJ1-1; 7 bases line up with TRBD1. The V segment lost 6 bases and the J segment 1 base; nucleotides outside the gene matches: 5. Per the germline V gene, CDR1 is SGHAT and CDR2 is FQNNGV. This CDR3 is built from 14 residues. CDR3 DNA: TGTGCCAGCAGGCAGGGACAGAAGAACACTGAAGCTTTCTTT. Protein product: CASRQGQKNTEAFF. Supplemented by reference TRBV11-2 and TRBJ1-1, the full variable domain reads EAGVAQSPRYKIIEKRQSVAFWCNPISGHATLYWYQQILGQGPKLLIQFQNNGVVDDSQLPKDRFSAERLKGVDSTLKIQPAKLEDSAVYLCASRQGQKNTEAFFGQGTRLTVV.

This clonotype was observed many times. The V gene is TRBV24-1, the J gene TRBJ2-2; a possible D gene is TRBD2 (5 bases). Trimming pared 5 bases from V and 5 bases from J, leaving 11 bases between. The CDR3 loop spans 14 amino acids. The germline V gene encodes CDR1 KGHDR and CDR2 SFDVKD. CDR3 nucleotide sequence: TGTGCCACCAGTGCTAGGACTCAAACCGGGGAGCTGTTTTTT. Translated, it gives CATSARTQTGELFF.

The sample holds a few counts of this clonotype. The chain carries TRBV4-1 and TRBJ1-6; 7 bases are a match to TRBD1. With 2 bases clipped from V and 10 bases from J, the junction kept 2 bases outside the gene matches. Per germline, CDR1 MGHRA and CDR2 YSYEKL. The CDR3 loop spans 13 amino acids. CDR3 coding DNA: TGCGCCAGCAGCCAAACAGGGGCATCACCCCTCCACTTT. Protein product: CASSQTGASPLHF.